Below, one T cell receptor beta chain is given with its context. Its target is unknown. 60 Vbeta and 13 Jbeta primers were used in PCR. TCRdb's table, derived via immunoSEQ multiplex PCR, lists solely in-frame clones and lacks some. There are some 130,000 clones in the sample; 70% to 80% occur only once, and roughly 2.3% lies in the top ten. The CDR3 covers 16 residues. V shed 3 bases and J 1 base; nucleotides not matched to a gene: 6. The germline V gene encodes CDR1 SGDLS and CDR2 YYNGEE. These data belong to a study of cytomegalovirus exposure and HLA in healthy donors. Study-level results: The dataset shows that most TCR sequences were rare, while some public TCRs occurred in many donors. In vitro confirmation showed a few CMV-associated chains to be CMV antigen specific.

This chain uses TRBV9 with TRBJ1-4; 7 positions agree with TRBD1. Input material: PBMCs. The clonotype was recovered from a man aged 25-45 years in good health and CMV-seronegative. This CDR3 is CASSAEQGLTNEKLFF. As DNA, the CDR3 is TGTGCCAGCAGCGCCGAACAGGGGCTAACTAATGAAAAACTGTTTTTT.